The 23 T cell receptor beta chains below all came from one sample that was sequenced in a study of neurological immune-mediated disorders. Using its own MiXCR run on the 5' RACE reads, TCRdb lists one record per CDR3 protein. The sample records just under 60,000 distinct CDR3 sequences, about 2.5% being singletons. Sequencing was performed on PBMCs. These receptors were collected from a man in his forties or fifties with multiple sclerosis.

This clonotype came up many times. The chain combines TRBV27 with TRBJ1-1; TRBD1 matches 8 bases. This CDR3 comprises 14 residues. The germline CDR1 and CDR2 sequences are MNHEY and SMNVEV (reference sequence). Unmatched junction bases numbered 7, after V lost 6 bases and J lost 4 bases. In DNA form, the CDR3 reads TGTGCCAGCAGCTTTGCAGGGGGCGGCACTGAAGCTTTCTTT. Translation gives CASSFAGGGTEAFF.

This clonotype was found many times. The V gene is TRBV12-3 or TRBV12-4, the J gene TRBJ2-1; TRBD1 might be the D (8 bases). Trimming cost V 6 bases and J 2 bases, with 11 bases left between them. The CDR3 has 14 amino acids. CDR3 coding DNA: TGTGCCAGCAGAACAGGGGGGGCCTACAATGAGCAGTTCTTC. It codes for CASRTGGAYNEQFF.

This clonotype turned up a few times. CDR3 coding DNA: TGTGCCTGGACGGGGGACAGGAGCACAGATACGCAGTATTTT. Translating gives CAWTGDRSTDTQYF. V and J are TRBV30 and TRBJ2-3; TRBD1 aligns across 8 bases. The CDR3 loop spans 14 amino acids. Germline lookup yields CDR1 GTSNPN and CDR2 SVGIG (reference sequence). V was pared by 4 bases and J by 0 bases, with 3 bases of the junction left unmatched.

This clonotype was observed many times. V is TRBV4-2 and J is TRBJ1-1, with D uncertain. CDR1 is LGHNA and CDR2 is YNFKEQ in the germline V gene. This CDR3 is built from 15 residues. V was pared by 0 bases and J by 3 bases, with 11 bases between. The CDR3 is CASSQEEGEDTEAFF. The CDR3 bases are TGTGCCAGCAGCCAAGAGGAGGGTGAGGACACTGAAGCTTTCTTT.

This clonotype was observed at least ten times. The chain recombines TRBV12-3 or TRBV12-4 with TRBJ2-2; 9 bases match TRBD2. V trimming: 7 bases; J trimming: 1 base; junction bases outside the gene matches: 7. This CDR3 comprises 16 residues. Here the CDR3 reads CASITERGVNTGELFF. CDR3 DNA: TGTGCCAGCATTACTGAGCGGGGGGTGAACACCGGGGAGCTGTTTTTT.

This clonotype was picked up many times. The V call is TRBV20-1, the J call TRBJ1-4, with TRBD1 as a possible D gene (6 bases). In germline, CDR1 is DFQATT, CDR2 SNEGSKA (reference sequence). Deletions cut 1 base from V and 7 bases from J, with 13 bases between. There are 14 residues in the CDR3. CDR3: CSARVGGGGEKLFF. The CDR3 DNA reads as TGCAGTGCTAGAGTGGGGGGCGGCGGTGAAAAACTGTTTTTT.

This rearrangement joins TRBV6-4 to TRBJ1-6; D call uncertain. The CDR3 has 16 residues. The germline gives CDR1 MRHNA, CDR2 SNTAGT. The V gene lost 9 bases and the J gene lost 0 bases, with 15 bases spanning the gap. This CDR3 reads CASRIDGSSYNSPLHF. The CDR3 DNA reads TGTGCCAGTAGGATCGACGGGAGCTCCTATAATTCACCCCTCCACTTT.

This clonotype was counted ten times or more. The rearrangement joins TRBV12-3 or TRBV12-4 to TRBJ1-4; D remains ambiguous. V gave up 8 bases and J gave up 2 bases, with 9 bases separating them. The CDR3 consists of 13 residues. The CDR3 region has the DNA TGTGCCAGCGCGATCCTGACTAATGAAAAACTGTTTTTT. Its protein product is CASAILTNEKLFF.

This clonotype was found many times. The CDR3 sequence is CASSLGGLAGDNEQFF. CDR3 DNA sequence: TGTGCCAGCAGCTTAGGCGGACTAGCGGGGGACAATGAGCAGTTCTTC. V is TRBV7-9 and J is TRBJ2-1; 13 bases are shared with TRBD2. Losses at the gene ends were 1 base for V and 5 bases for J; bases not matched to a gene: 2. The germline V gene encodes CDR1 SEHNR and CDR2 FQNEAQ (reference sequence). This CDR3 comprises 16 residues.

This clonotype has ten or more counts. The chain is built from TRBV7-9 and TRBJ2-1, with 8 bases aligning to TRBD2. The ends lost 4 bases at V and 4 bases at J; junction bases unmatched: 9. The CDR3 is 16 residues long. Germline-derived CDR1 and CDR2 are SEHNR and FQNEAQ (reference sequence). The CDR3 DNA reads as TGTGCCAGCAGCTCGCTACCAGCGGGGGAGTACAATGAGCAGTTCTTC. Translation: CASSSLPAGEYNEQFF.

The sample holds many counts of this clonotype. The gene calls are TRBV4-3 and TRBJ1-1; 10 nucleotides line up with TRBD1. There are 15 residues in the CDR3. V lost 3 bases to trimming and J lost 7 bases; unmatched junction nucleotides: 8. Germline CDR1 and CDR2: LGHNA and YSLEER. The CDR3 sequence: CASSQDPGQGLEAFF. DNA for the CDR3: TGCGCCAGCAGCCAGGATCCGGGACAGGGGCTTGAAGCTTTCTTT.

This clonotype was counted many times. The chain employs TRBV28 and TRBJ2-5, with TRBD1 identical over 8 bases. Germline CDR1 is MDHEN and CDR2 is SYDVKM. The CDR3 is made up of 16 amino acids. Germline trimming cut 5 bases from V and 4 bases from J; bases unmatched to any gene: 12. The CDR3 protein is CASSAQEGGQGETQYF. The CDR3, as DNA: TGTGCCAGCAGTGCACAAGAAGGTGGACAGGGAGAGACCCAGTACTTC.

This clonotype has a count of ten or more. The V call is TRBV5-1, the J call TRBJ1-1; 8 bases are a match to TRBD1. After removal of 2 bases from V and 4 bases from J, the junction contained 7 bases not matched to a gene. Germline-derived CDR1 and CDR2 are SGHRS and YFSETQ. The CDR3 contains 15 residues. The CDR3 nucleotides read TGCGCCAGCAGCTTCAACCAGGGGGCGGGCACTGAAGCTTTCTTT. It is translated as CASSFNQGAGTEAFF.

This clonotype was seen many times. The chain recombines TRBV12-3 or TRBV12-4 with TRBJ1-2, with 7 bases aligning to TRBD1. This CDR3 has 13 amino acids. V lost 3 bases, J lost 6 bases, and 4 bases stayed unmatched. In DNA form, the CDR3 reads TGTGCCAGCAGTTTTAGGGGGCTGGATGGCTACACCTTC. This encodes CASSFRGLDGYTF.

This clonotype was observed at least ten times. This CDR3 reads CASRWLAAYNEQFF. The CDR3 DNA reads as TGTGCCAGCAGGTGGCTAGCGGCTTACAATGAGCAGTTCTTC. The chain links TRBV6-2 or TRBV6-3 to TRBJ2-1, with 7 bases identical to TRBD2. The length of the CDR3 is 14 residues. The germline V gene encodes CDR1 MNHEY and CDR2 SVGEGT. Losses at the gene ends were 6 bases for V and 4 bases for J; bases not matched to a gene: 6.

This clonotype has at least ten counts. This chain connects TRBV7-9 to TRBJ2-1, with D uncertain. Germline CDR1 and CDR2: SEHNR and FQNEAQ (reference sequence). The CDR3 loop spans 13 amino acids. V dropped 1 base and J dropped 6 bases, with 7 bases sitting between them. The CDR3 loop is CASSLVGGNEQFF. The CDR3 region has the DNA TGTGCCAGCAGCTTAGTAGGTGGCAATGAGCAGTTCTTC.

This clonotype was found many times. The chain combines TRBV20-1 with TRBJ1-2; 8 bases fit TRBD1. Looked up from germline, CDR1 is DFQATT and CDR2 is SNEGSKA (reference sequence). The CDR3 totals 14 residues. With V trimmed by 1 base and J by 3 bases, 4 bases remained unmatched. Here the CDR3 DNA reads TGCAGTGCTAGAGGACAGGGGCAGGACTATGGCTACACCTTC. This translates into CSARGQGQDYGYTF.

Many counts were recorded for this clonotype. The rearrangement links TRBV20-1 to TRBJ2-1; 11 bases map to TRBD2. The germline CDR1 and CDR2 sequences are DFQATT and SNEGSKA (reference sequence). This CDR3 has 15 amino acids. Trimming removed 6 bases from V and 3 bases from J; junction bases left unmatched: 7. As DNA, the CDR3 is TGCAGTGCCCCCCCACTAGCGGGAGTCTACAATGAGCAGTTCTTC. It encodes CSAPPLAGVYNEQFF.

This clonotype has more than one count but fewer than ten. A read error may be the cause here, since a much bigger clone is one base away. V and J are TRBV21-1 and TRBJ1-5; the table names TRBD1, a call not compared with the DNA. TRBV21-1 corresponds to a pseudogene. The CDR3 consists of 15 residues. CDR3 nucleotide sequence: TGTGCCAGCAGCAAAGCAAGGGGCAGTGGTCAGCCCCAGAATTTT. Protein sequence: CASSKARGSGQPQNF.

There are many counts of this clonotype. This chain joins TRBV7-9 and TRBJ1-2; D gene ambiguous. Trimming left V 1 base short and J 6 bases short, with 9 bases between. CDR3 size: 13 residues. Germline loops: CDR1 SEHNR, CDR2 FQNEAQ (reference sequence). For the CDR3, the DNA is TGTGCCAGCAGCTTAGGCGGCGGGGATGGCTACACCTTC. Its translation is CASSLGGGDGYTF.

This clonotype came up many times. The V and J genes are TRBV29-1 and TRBJ2-7; D is unresolved. V was pared by 4 bases and J by 3 bases, with 10 bases between. The CDR3 covers 12 residues. From germline, CDR1 is SQVTM and CDR2 ANQGSEA. CDR3 residues: CSVARSNYEQYF. The CDR3 bases are TGCAGCGTTGCACGGTCTAACTACGAGCAGTACTTC.

Many counts were recorded for this clonotype. CDR3 sequence (DNA): TGTGCCAGCAGTTACCAAGTCGGAGGGTATTTTGACTATGGCTACACCTTC. Protein sequence: CASSYQVGGYFDYGYTF. The chain has TRBV6-5 and TRBJ1-2; D remains ambiguous. With 2 bases removed from V and 3 bases from J, the gap between germline ends came to 19 bases. CDR3 size: 17 residues. Germline CDR1 MNHEY, CDR2 SVGAGI.

Ten or more counts support this clonotype. The chain recombines TRBV9 with TRBJ1-2; TRBD1 matches 7 bases. Germline assignment: CDR1 SGDLS and CDR2 YYNGEE. Unmatched junction bases numbered 15, after V lost 3 bases and J lost 4 bases. The CDR3 loop spans 17 amino acids. This CDR3 is CASSGEGQGDFGYGYTF. The CDR3 DNA reads TGTGCCAGCAGCGGGGAGGGGCAGGGGGATTTCGGCTATGGCTACACCTTC.